This TCR beta chain was documented in a study of cytomegalovirus exposure and HLA in healthy donors. Study results and limitations: Some TCR beta chains (around 180 of them) were listed as cytomegalovirus-associated. In a later analysis, HLA-associated TCR beta chains were more clonally expanded than equally common others. For most TCR sequences rarity was the rule, although some public TCRs occurred in many donors.

Amplification used 60 Vbeta primers and 13 Jbeta primers. Method: immunoSEQ multiplex PCR; TCRdb's copy keeps in-frame clones and lacks some. The sample holds some 99,000 clones, approximately 79% seen once. At the time of sampling, donors were nominally healthy, though unrecorded immune exposures were likely. The germline V gene has CDR1 SNHLY and CDR2 FYNNEI. V lost 4 bases to trimming and J lost 2 bases, with 8 bases between them. The length of the CDR3 is 14 residues. As concerns this clone: Its antigen remains unidentified.

Sequencing was performed on PBMCs. This sequence originates from a male donor in good health and CMV-seronegative. The gene calls are TRBV2 and TRBJ2-2; no reliable D call. CDR3 sequence reads: CASSGGINTGELFF. DNA for the CDR3: TGTGCCAGCAGTGGCGGTATTAACACCGGGGAGCTGTTTTTT.